This T cell receptor (beta chain) came from a study of neoadjuvant anti-PD-1 for oral cavity cancer. Most tumor samples had approximately 5 ug input DNA in two replicates. The table came from immunoSEQ multiplex PCR; TCRdb's copy has only in-frame clones and leaves some out. The sample lists approximately 5,400 clones; roughly three fifths were seen once. Indicated time point: after neoadjuvant nivolumab, at surgical resection. Patients had newly diagnosed, untreated stage II-IVA oral cavity squamous cell carcinoma. Sequencing used tumor tissue, obtained after nivolumab (anti-PD-1) treatment. The clonotype originates from a person aged 35 to 85 with oral cavity squamous cell carcinoma.

The CDR3 coding sequence is TGTGCCAGCAGCCCACCCTCCCGACAGGGAAACTATGGCTACACCTTC. Its translation is CASSPPSRQGNYGYTF. The rearrangement links TRBV5-6 to TRBJ1-2; 7 bases are a match to TRBD1. V trimming: 4 bases; J trimming: 2 bases; junction bases outside the gene matches: 11. This CDR3 comprises 16 residues. Germline lookup yields CDR1 SGHDT and CDR2 YYEEEE.